The rows below give T cell receptor beta chains drawn from one sample of a study of T-cell reconstitution after alpha-beta-depleted transplantation in children. MiXCR, run by TCRdb on the PCR reads, gives a single entry per CDR3 protein. The sample yields around 580,000 distinct CDR3 sequences, about 23% seen once. Sequenced material: PBMCs, mostly from graft donor cells, taken 360 days after TCRalphabeta/CD19-depleted stem cell transplant. The receptors come from a boy under three years old who had a stem cell transplant for acute myeloid leukemia, so the T cells may come from the graft donor. Each CDR3 is given with its conserved first and last residue. The D gene is left open where the match is weak. Rows give clone size only sometimes, using once, few, many, or a class for an expanded clone.

TRBJ1-1	-	many	TRBV12-3/TRBV12-4	TGTGCCAGCAGTGTAGTCAACACTGAAGCTTTCTTT	CASSVVNTEAFF
TRBJ2-2	TRBD1	-	TRBV6-1	TGTGCCAGCAGTGAGGACAGGGGGAACACCGGGGAGCTGTTTTTT	CASSEDRGNTGELFF
TRBJ2-5	-	few	TRBV12-3/TRBV12-4	TGTGCCAGCAGCGACCCGGACAGTTTCCAAGAGACCCAGTACTTC	CASSDPDSFQETQYF
TRBJ2-7	TRBD1	few	TRBV11-2	TGTGCCAGCAGCCCCCAGGGGACAGGATACGAGCAGTACTTC	CASSPQGTGYEQYF
TRBJ2-7	-	many	TRBV25-1	TGTGCCAGCAGCTCGGACAGTTGGGGCAGGGAGCAGTACTTC	CASSSDSWGREQYF
TRBJ2-7	-	-	TRBV4-3	TGCGCCAGCAGCCAAGATCGCTGGGGCAACGAGCAGTACTTC	CASSQDRWGNEQYF
TRBJ2-3	-	few	TRBV20-1	TGCAGTGCTAGAGTTTTTACCGCAGATACGCAGTATTTT	CSARVFTADTQYF
TRBJ1-4	TRBD1	-	TRBV20-1	TGCAGTGCTCGCCGGGACAGGGGTGAAAAACTGTTTTTT	CSARRDRGEKLFF
TRBJ1-4	TRBD1	-	TRBV7-2	TGTGCCAGCAGCCTAGGACAGGGACTTAGTGAAAAACTGTTTTTT	CASSLGQGLSEKLFF
TRBJ2-1	-	many	TRBV12-3/TRBV12-4	TGTGCCAGCAGTTCAACAGCCAATGAGCAGTTCTTC	CASSSTANEQFF
TRBJ2-1	-	few	TRBV9	TGTGCCAGCAGCCCTCGAGACCTACACAATGAGCAGTTCTTC	CASSPRDLHNEQFF
TRBJ2-1	TRBD2	many	TRBV12-3/TRBV12-4	TGTGCCAGCAGCTTGAAGACTAGCGGGGGCCTCGAACCCTCCTACAATGAGCAGTTCTTC	CASSLKTSGGLEPSYNEQFF
TRBJ1-6	-	many	TRBV20-1	TGCAGTGCTAAGGACAGTCCTCCTGGCTCCTATAATTCACCCCTCCACTTT	CSAKDSPPGSYNSPLHF
TRBJ2-6	-	-	TRBV5-5	TGTGCCAGCAGCTTAAGGACGGTCCCCTCTGGGGCCAACGTCCTGACTTTC	CASSLRTVPSGANVLTF
TRBJ2-3	TRBD1	-	TRBV6-2/TRBV6-3	TGTGCCAGCAGCTTCGACAGGGGTGGCCGGACAGATACGCAGTATTTT	CASSFDRGGRTDTQYF
TRBJ2-5	-	-	TRBV27	TGTGCCAGCAGTGCCCTGTACCAAGAGACCCAGTACTTC	CASSALYQETQYF
TRBJ1-3	-	-	TRBV20-1	TGCAGTGCTCTTCGGGATAGGAGGGACTCTGGAAACACCATATATTTT	CSALRDRRDSGNTIYF
TRBJ1-4	-	many	TRBV6-1	TGTGCCAGCAACAGGGACCCAACTAATGAAAAACTGTTTTTT	CASNRDPTNEKLFF
TRBJ2-3	TRBD1	many	TRBV7-2	TGTGCCAGCAGCCAGCGACAGGGATACACAGATACGCAGTATTTT	CASSQRQGYTDTQYF
TRBJ1-2	-	-	TRBV6-6	TGTGCCAGCAGCTGGACTGCTAGCTATGGCTACACCTTC	CASSWTASYGYTF
TRBJ2-5	-	many	TRBV25-1	TGTGCCAGCAGTGACGAAGAGACCCAGTACTTC	CASSDEETQYF
TRBJ2-2	-	-	TRBV7-3	TGTGCCAGCAGCACGACAGAGGAGGGCGGGGAGCTGTTTTTT	CASSTTEEGGELFF
TRBJ2-5	TRBD1	-	TRBV10-3	TGTGCCATCAGTGAGTCAGGGACAGGGGACCGGGAGACCCAGTACTTC	CAISESGTGDRETQYF
TRBJ2-7	TRBD1	-	TRBV20-1	TGCAGTGCTAGAGGCCGGGACAGCTCCTACGAGCAGTACTTC	CSARGRDSSYEQYF
TRBJ2-3	TRBD2	few	TRBV20-1	TGCAGTGCGACTTCGGGGCTAGCGGCATACACAGATACGCAGTATTTT	CSATSGLAAYTDTQYF
TRBJ2-7	-	-	TRBV20-1	TGCAGTGCTAGAGTTGGAGCAGGGGAACACTACGAGCAGTACTTC	CSARVGAGEHYEQYF
TRBJ2-5	-	few	TRBV6-1	TGTGCCAGCAGTGAAGCCCTAAGTCGCCAAGAGACCCAGTACTTC	CASSEALSRQETQYF